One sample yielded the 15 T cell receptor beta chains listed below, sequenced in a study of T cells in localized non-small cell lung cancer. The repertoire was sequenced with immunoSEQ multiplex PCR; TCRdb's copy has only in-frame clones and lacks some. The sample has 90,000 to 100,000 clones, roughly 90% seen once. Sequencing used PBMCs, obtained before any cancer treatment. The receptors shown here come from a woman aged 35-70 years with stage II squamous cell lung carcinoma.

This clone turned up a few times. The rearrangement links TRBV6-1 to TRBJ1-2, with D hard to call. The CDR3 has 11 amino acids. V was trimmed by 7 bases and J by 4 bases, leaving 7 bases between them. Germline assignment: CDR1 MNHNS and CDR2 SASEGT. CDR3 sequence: CASTELYGYTF. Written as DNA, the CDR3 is TGTGCCAGCACGGAACTCTATGGCTACACCTTC.

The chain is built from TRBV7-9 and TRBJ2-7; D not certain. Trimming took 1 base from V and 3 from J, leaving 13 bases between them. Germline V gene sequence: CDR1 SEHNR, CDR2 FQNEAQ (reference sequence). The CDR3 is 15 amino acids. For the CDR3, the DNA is TGTGCCAGCAGCTTAGGTTCCCCAGGAAACTACGAGCAGTACTTC. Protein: CASSLGSPGNYEQYF.

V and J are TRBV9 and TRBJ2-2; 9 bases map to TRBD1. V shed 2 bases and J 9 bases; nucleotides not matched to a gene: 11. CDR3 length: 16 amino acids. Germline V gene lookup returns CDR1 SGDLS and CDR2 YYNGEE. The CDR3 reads CASSVGNRGPTRELFF. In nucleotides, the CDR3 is TGTGCCAGCAGCGTCGGGAACAGGGGGCCAACTCGGGAGCTGTTTTTT.

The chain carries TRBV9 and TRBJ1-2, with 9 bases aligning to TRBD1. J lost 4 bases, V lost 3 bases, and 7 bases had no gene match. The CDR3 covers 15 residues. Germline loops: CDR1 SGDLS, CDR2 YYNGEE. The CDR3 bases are TGTGCCAGCAGCGCCCGGGACAGGGAGCTCTATGGCTACACCTTC. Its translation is CASSARDRELYGYTF.

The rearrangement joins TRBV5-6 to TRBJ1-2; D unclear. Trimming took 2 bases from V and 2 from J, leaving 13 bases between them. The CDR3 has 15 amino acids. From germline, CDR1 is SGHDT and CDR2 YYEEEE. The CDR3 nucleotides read TGTGCCAGCAGCTTAGGTCAAGGGTCCAACTATGGCTACACCTTC. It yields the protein CASSLGQGSNYGYTF.

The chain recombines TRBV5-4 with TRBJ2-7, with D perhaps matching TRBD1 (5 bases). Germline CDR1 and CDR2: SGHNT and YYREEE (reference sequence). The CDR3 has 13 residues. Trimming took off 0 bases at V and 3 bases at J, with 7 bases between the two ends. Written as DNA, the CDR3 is TGTGCCAGCAGCTTGGGACAGTTCTACGAGCAGTACTTC. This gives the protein CASSLGQFYEQYF.

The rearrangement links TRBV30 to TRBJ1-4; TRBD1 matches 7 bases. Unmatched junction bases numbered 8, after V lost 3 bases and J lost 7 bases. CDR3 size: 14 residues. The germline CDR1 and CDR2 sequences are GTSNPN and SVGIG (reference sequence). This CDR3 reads CAWRKSGGGEKLFF. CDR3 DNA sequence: TGTGCCTGGAGGAAATCAGGGGGTGGTGAAAAACTGTTTTTT. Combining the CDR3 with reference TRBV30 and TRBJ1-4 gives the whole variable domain SQTIHQWPATLVQPVGSPLSLECTVEGTSNPNLYWYRQAAGRGLQLLFYSVGIGQISSEVPQNLSASRPQDRQFILSSKKLLLSDSGFYLCAWRKSGGGEKLFFGSGTQLSVL.

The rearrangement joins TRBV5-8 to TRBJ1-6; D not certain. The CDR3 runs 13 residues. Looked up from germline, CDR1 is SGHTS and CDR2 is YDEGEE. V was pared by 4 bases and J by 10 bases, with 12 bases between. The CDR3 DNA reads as TGTGCCAGCAGCGTGGACCCACGGTCACCCCTCCACTTT. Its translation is CASSVDPRSPLHF.

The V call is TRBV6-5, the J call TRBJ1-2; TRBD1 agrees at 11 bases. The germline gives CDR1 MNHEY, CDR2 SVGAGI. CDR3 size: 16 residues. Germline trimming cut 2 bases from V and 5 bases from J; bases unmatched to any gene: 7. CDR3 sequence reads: CASSYLRTGGAYGYTF. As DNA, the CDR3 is TGTGCCAGCAGTTACCTCCGGACAGGGGGCGCGTATGGCTACACCTTC.

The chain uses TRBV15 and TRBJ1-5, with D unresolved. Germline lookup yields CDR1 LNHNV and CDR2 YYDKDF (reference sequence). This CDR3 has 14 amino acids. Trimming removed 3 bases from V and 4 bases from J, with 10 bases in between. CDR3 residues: CATSREIWNQPQHF. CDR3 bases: TGTGCCACCAGCAGGGAGATTTGGAATCAGCCCCAGCATTTT.

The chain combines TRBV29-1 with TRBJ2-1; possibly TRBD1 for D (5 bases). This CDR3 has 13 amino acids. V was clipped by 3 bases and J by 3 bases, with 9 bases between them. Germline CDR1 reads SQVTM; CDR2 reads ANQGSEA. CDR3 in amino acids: CSVELTDYNEQFF. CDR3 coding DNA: TGCAGCGTTGAGTTGACAGACTACAATGAGCAGTTCTTC.

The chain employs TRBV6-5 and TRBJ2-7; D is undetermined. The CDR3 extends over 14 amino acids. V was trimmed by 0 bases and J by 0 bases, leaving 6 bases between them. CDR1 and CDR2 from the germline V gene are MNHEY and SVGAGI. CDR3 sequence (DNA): TGTGCCAGCAGTTACTCCGGACCCTCCTACGAGCAGTACTTC. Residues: CASSYSGPSYEQYF.

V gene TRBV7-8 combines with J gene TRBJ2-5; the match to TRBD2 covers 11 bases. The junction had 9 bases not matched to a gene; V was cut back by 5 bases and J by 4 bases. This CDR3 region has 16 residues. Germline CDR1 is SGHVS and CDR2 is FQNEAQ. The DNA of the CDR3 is TGTGCCAGCAGCCCAGACACTAGCGGGAGAGGAGAGACCCAGTACTTC. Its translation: CASSPDTSGRGETQYF.

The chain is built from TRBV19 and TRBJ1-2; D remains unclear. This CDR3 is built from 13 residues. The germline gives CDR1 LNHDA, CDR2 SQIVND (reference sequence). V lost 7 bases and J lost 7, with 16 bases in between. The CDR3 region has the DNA TGTGCCAGTATGGGGTCCAGTCAGCGTGGCTACACCTTC. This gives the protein CASMGSSQRGYTF. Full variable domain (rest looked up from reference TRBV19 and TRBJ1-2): DGGITQSPKYLFRKEGQNVTLSCEQNLNHDAMYWYRQDPGQGLRLIYYSQIVNDFQKGDIAEGYSVSREKKESFPLTVTSAQKNPTAFYLCASMGSSQRGYTFGSGTRLTVV.

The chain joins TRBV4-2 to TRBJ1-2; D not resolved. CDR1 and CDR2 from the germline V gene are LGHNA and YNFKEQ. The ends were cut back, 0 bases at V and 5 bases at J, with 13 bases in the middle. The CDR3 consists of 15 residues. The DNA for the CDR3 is TGTGCCAGCAGCCAAGATGTAGGTCTGGGGTATGGCTACACCTTC. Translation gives CASSQDVGLGYGYTF.